This T cell receptor beta chain was documented in a study of T cell responses to AZD1222 COVID-19 vaccine. The CDR3 runs 16 residues. In germline, CDR1 is MDHEN, CDR2 SYDVKM. V shed 6 bases, J shed 2 bases, and the junction held 8 bases outside the gene matches. Generated by immunoSEQ multiplex PCR, the TCRdb table keeps only in-frame clones and is missing some. The table shows roughly 170,000 clones, with roughly nine tenths occurring only once. The sample consisted of peripheral blood, taken on day 0 of AZD1222 vaccination. This chain links TRBV28 with TRBJ1-4; 8 positions agree with TRBD1. This clonotype originated in an adult in good health. CDR3 amino acids: CASRSPHRGTNEKLFF. CDR3 DNA sequence: TGTGCCAGCAGATCCCCCCACAGGGGGACTAATGAAAAACTGTTTTTT.